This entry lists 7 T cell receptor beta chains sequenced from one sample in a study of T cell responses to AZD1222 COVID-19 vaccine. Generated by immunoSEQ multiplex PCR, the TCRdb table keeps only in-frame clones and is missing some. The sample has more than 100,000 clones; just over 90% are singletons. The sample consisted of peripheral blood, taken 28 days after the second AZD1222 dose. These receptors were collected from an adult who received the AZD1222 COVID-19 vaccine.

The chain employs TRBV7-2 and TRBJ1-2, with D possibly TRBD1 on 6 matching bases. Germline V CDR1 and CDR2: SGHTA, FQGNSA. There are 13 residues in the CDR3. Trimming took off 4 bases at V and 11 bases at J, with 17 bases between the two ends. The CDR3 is CASSSTGPLGYTF. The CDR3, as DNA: TGTGCCAGCAGCTCGACAGGACCCCTGGGGTACACCTTC.

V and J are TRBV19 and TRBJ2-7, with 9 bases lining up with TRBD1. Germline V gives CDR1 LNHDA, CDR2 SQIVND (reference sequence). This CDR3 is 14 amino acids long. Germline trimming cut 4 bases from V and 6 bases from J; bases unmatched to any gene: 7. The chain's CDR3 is CASSRQGGGLEQYF. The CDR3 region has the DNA TGTGCCAGTAGTAGACAGGGGGGAGGACTCGAGCAGTACTTC.

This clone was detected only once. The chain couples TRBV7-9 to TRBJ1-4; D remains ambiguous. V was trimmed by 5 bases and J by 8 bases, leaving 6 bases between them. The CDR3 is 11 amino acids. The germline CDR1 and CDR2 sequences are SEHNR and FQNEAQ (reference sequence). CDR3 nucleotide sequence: TGTGCCAGCAGCCAGGAGGAAAAACTGTTTTTT. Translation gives CASSQEEKLFF.

CDR3 DNA sequence: TGTGCCAGCAGACTTGGACAGGGAAAGGGTCAGCCCCAGCATTTT. Protein sequence: CASRLGQGKGQPQHF. The V call is TRBV6-5, the J call TRBJ1-5; 8 positions match TRBD1. This CDR3 is built from 15 residues. Per the germline V gene, CDR1 is MNHEY and CDR2 is SVGAGI. The trim removed 6 bases at V and 6 bases at J, leaving 10 bases unmatched.

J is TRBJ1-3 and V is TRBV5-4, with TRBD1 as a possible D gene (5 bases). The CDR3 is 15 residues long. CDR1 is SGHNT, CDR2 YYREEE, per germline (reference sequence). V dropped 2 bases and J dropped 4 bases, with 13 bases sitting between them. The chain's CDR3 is CASSFRGSRGNTIYF. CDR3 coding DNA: TGTGCCAGCAGCTTTCGGGGGTCAAGGGGAAACACCATATATTTT.

CDR3 region: CASNQPGDLNTIYF. The CDR3 nucleotides read TGTGCCAGCAACCAACCAGGGGATCTGAACACCATATATTTT. This sequence joins TRBV19 and TRBJ1-3; D might be TRBD1 (6 bases). Per germline, CDR1 LNHDA and CDR2 SQIVND (reference sequence). Trimming shortened V by 9 bases and J by 7 bases, and 19 bases separated the two germline ends. This CDR3 is 14 amino acids long.

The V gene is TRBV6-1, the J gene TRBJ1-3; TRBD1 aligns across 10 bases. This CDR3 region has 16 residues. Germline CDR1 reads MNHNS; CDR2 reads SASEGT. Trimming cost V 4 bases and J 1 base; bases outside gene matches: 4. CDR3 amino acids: CASSGQGAFSGNTIYF. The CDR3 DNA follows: TGTGCCAGCAGTGGACAGGGGGCGTTTTCTGGAAACACCATATATTTT.